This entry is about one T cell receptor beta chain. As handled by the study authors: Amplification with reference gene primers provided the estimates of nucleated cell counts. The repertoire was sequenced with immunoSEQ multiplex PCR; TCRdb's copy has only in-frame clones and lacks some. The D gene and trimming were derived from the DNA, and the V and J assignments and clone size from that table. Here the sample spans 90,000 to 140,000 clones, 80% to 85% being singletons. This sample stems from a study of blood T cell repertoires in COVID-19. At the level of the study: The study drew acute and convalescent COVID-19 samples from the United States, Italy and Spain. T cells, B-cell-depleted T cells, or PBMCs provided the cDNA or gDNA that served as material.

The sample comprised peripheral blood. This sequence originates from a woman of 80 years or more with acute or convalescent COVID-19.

The CDR3, as DNA: TGTGCCATCAGTGGGGGTCCTCCTGGACAGGCCTACGAGCAGTACTTC. As protein: CAISGGPPGQAYEQYF. This chain connects TRBV10-3 to TRBJ2-7; 7 bases are a match to TRBD1. CDR1 ENHRY and CDR2 SYGVKD come from the germline V gene. This CDR3 is 16 amino acids long. V lost 4 bases and J lost 2; bases outside the gene matches: 11.